This TCR beta chain was found in a study of shared clonotypes between healthy human individuals. V was cut by 8 bases and J by 3 bases, with 11 bases left in between. Germline-derived CDR1 and CDR2 are SEHNR and FQNEAQ (reference sequence). The CDR3 is 12 amino acids. General study results and limits: Large sequencing depth failed to make sorted-subset sequencing complete, rarefaction showed.

In the case of this clone: Antigen unknown.

The run depth of the assay was deep. TCRdb's copy holds only in-frame clones and misses some; the assay was immunoSEQ multiplex PCR. This sample has 2,500,000 or so clones, with just over 90% found just once. Sequencing was done on a sample of naive CD4+ T cells sorted from blood. The subset denotes: CD45RA+ positively selected. The chain carries TRBV7-9 and TRBJ2-7; D unclear. This clonotype was sampled from a man aged 18 to 35 in good health. The CDR3 protein is CASGRHLYEQYF. As DNA, the CDR3 is TGTGCCAGCGGGCGGCATCTCTACGAGCAGTACTTC.